What follows are 5 T cell receptor beta chains derived from one specimen sequenced in a study of control samples from healthy donors and cancer patients. Sequencing was performed with immunoSEQ multiplex PCR; in TCRdb, only in-frame clones are kept and a portion is missing. The sample shows roughly 160,000 clones, roughly 95% of them seen only once. Sequenced: blood. The receptors here all came from a woman in her twenties or thirties in good health.

The chain is built from TRBV7-2 and TRBJ2-1, with D possibly TRBD1 on 6 matching bases. The germline gives CDR1 SGHTA, CDR2 FQGNSA. V shed 2 bases and J shed 8 bases, with 10 bases lying between them. The CDR3 spans 13 residues. CDR3 region: CASSLTGWHEQFF. The CDR3 DNA reads as TGTGCCAGCAGCTTAACAGGGTGGCATGAGCAGTTCTTC.

The chain carries TRBV2 and TRBJ1-1; perhaps TRBD1 as D (5 bases). This CDR3 has 15 amino acids. Trimming pared 4 bases from V and 0 bases from J, leaving 12 bases between. Germline V CDR1 and CDR2: SNHLY, FYNNEI. The CDR3 DNA reads TGTGCCAGCAGTGGACGGGACCCGATGAACACTGAAGCTTTCTTT. Its translation is CASSGRDPMNTEAFF.

The chain joins TRBV7-2 to TRBJ2-7; D is ambiguous. Trimming left V 2 bases short and J 0 bases short, with 14 bases between. Germline V CDR1 and CDR2: SGHTA, FQGNSA. This CDR3 has 16 amino acids. This chain's CDR3 is CASSLTLSASSYEQYF. CDR3 DNA: TGTGCCAGCAGCTTAACCCTTTCAGCGAGCTCCTACGAGCAGTACTTC.

This sequence joins TRBV10-3 and TRBJ2-3; D perhaps matches TRBD2 (6 bases). From germline, CDR1 is ENHRY and CDR2 SYGVKD. The V end was cut by 6 bases, the J end by 2 bases, with 15 bases between. The CDR3 has 15 residues. The DNA of the CDR3 is TGTGCCATCAGCGAGCGGGCCCGCCCCACAGATACGCAGTATTTT. Its translation: CAISERARPTDTQYF.

This chain joins TRBV6-4 and TRBJ2-2; TRBD1 might be the D (5 bases). CDR1 and CDR2 from the germline V gene are MRHNA and SNTAGT. This CDR3 is 12 amino acids long. V lost 6 bases and J lost 5, with 7 bases in between. The CDR3 DNA follows: TGTGCCAGCAGGAAGGGGACCGGGGAGCTGTTTTTT. Its translation is CASRKGTGELFF.